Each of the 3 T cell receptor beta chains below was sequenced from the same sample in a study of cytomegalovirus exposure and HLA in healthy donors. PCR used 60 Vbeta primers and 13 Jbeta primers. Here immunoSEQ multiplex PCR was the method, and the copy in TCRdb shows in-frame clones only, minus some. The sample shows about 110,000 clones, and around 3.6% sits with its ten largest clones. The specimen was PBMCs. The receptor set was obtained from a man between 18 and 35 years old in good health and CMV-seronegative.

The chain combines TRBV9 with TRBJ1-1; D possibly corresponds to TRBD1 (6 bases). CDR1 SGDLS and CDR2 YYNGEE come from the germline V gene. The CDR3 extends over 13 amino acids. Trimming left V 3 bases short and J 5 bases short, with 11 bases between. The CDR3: CASSALTGTEAFF. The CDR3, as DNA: TGTGCCAGCAGCGCCTTAACAGGGACTGAAGCTTTCTTT.

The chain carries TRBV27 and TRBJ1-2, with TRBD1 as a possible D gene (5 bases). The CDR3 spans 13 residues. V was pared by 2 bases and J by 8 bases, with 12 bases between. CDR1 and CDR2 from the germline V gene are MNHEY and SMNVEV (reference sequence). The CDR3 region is CASSLGGSRGYTF. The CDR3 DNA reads TGTGCCAGCAGTTTAGGGGGGAGCCGAGGCTACACCTTC.

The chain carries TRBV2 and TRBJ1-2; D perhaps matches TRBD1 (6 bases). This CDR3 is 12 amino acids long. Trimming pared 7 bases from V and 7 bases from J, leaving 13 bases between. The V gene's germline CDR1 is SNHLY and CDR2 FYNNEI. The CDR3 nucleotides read TGTGCCAGCAACAGGGCAGAGGCTGGCTACACCTTC. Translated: CASNRAEAGYTF.